A single sample is the source of the 21 T cell receptor beta chains below, sequenced in a study of cytomegalovirus exposure and HLA in healthy donors. PCR used 60 Vbeta primers and 13 Jbeta primers. Sequenced by immunoSEQ multiplex PCR; TCRdb stores in-frame clones only, minus some. The sample includes under 200,000 clones, around 79% of them seen just once. Sequenced sample: PBMCs. The receptors shown here come from a man younger than 30 in good health and CMV-seronegative.

This clone was detected only once. The chain employs TRBV4-3 and TRBJ2-1, with 14 bases lining up with TRBD2. The CDR3 runs to 16 residues. Trimming cost V 4 bases and J 8 bases; bases outside gene matches: 7. Germline V CDR1 and CDR2: LGHNA, YSLEER. Written as DNA, the CDR3 is TGCGCCAGCAGCCTAGGGACTAGCGGGAGCTTCTATGAGCAGTTCTTC. Its translation: CASSLGTSGSFYEQFF.

Only one count was recorded for this clone. The CDR3 region has the DNA TGCGCCAGCAGCCTCGGACCGGGGGACACAGATACGCAGTATTTT. Protein sequence: CASSLGPGDTDTQYF. This sequence joins TRBV4-1 and TRBJ2-3, with D perhaps matching TRBD2 (6 bases). The CDR3 length is 15 residues. The V gene's germline CDR1 is MGHRA and CDR2 YSYEKL. V gave up 4 bases and J gave up 2 bases, with 13 bases separating them.

The rearrangement joins TRBV4-3 to TRBJ2-1; maybe TRBD2 (6 bases). V shed 2 bases and J shed 6 bases, with 8 bases lying between them. Germline CDR1 reads LGHNA; CDR2 reads YSLEER. The length of the CDR3 is 13 residues. The DNA for the CDR3 is TGCGCCAGCAGCCAAATAGCGGCCAATGAGCAGTTCTTC. This sequence encodes CASSQIAANEQFF.

The chain joins TRBV5-4 to TRBJ1-1; D call uncertain. The CDR3 is 14 amino acids. In germline, CDR1 is SGHNT, CDR2 YYREEE (reference sequence). The V end lost 5 bases, the J end lost 0 bases, and 11 bases lay between the germline ends. The CDR3: CASSQNTVNTEAFF. The CDR3 DNA reads TGTGCCAGCAGTCAGAACACAGTGAACACTGAAGCTTTCTTT.

The V call is TRBV18, the J call TRBJ2-3; 7 nucleotides match TRBD1. The CDR3 totals 13 residues. Germline V gives CDR1 KGHSH, CDR2 LQKENI. J lost 5 bases, V lost 5 bases, and 4 bases had no gene match. CDR3 loop: CASSGQERDTQYF. CDR3 DNA: TGTGCCAGCTCAGGACAGGAGAGAGATACGCAGTATTTT.

The rearrangement links TRBV29-1 to TRBJ1-4; TRBD1 agrees at 7 bases. The germline V gene has CDR1 SQVTM and CDR2 ANQGSEA. The V segment lost 7 bases and the J segment 6 bases; nucleotides outside the gene matches: 8. The CDR3 extends over 13 amino acids. This CDR3 reads CSARSGGDEKLFF. In DNA, the CDR3 is TGCAGCGCAAGGTCAGGGGGTGATGAAAAACTGTTTTTT.

The chain uses TRBV2 and TRBJ2-3; 10 bases match TRBD1. V lost 6 bases, J lost 6 bases, and 9 bases stayed unmatched. Germline CDR1 reads SNHLY; CDR2 reads FYNNEI. This CDR3 has 15 amino acids. CDR3 amino acids: CASSGDRGVGDTQYF. In DNA form, the CDR3 reads TGTGCCAGCAGCGGGGACAGGGGTGTGGGGGATACGCAGTATTTT.

CDR3 amino acids: CASSAASRGYNEQFF. CDR3 DNA: TGTGCCAGCAGCGCCGCCTCACGGGGTTACAATGAGCAGTTCTTC. The rearrangement links TRBV9 to TRBJ2-1; possible D gene TRBD2, 5 bases. The germline V gene has CDR1 SGDLS and CDR2 YYNGEE. This CDR3 contains 15 residues. Trimming removed 3 bases at V and 4 bases at J, with 14 bases between.

The chain combines TRBV9 with TRBJ1-4; 8 bases match TRBD1. The CDR3 length is 15 residues. CDR1 and CDR2 (germline): SGDLS, YYNGEE. With V trimmed by 0 bases and J by 6 bases, 4 bases remained unmatched. CDR3 loop: CASSVAAGGDEKLFF. The CDR3, as DNA: TGTGCCAGCAGCGTAGCTGCAGGGGGCGATGAAAAACTGTTTTTT.

V gene TRBV7-8 combines with J gene TRBJ2-2, with TRBD1 matching over 7 bases. Germline trimming cut 5 bases from V and 1 base from J; bases unmatched to any gene: 4. The length of the CDR3 is 15 residues. Germline V gene data show CDR1 as SGHVS and CDR2 as FQNEAQ. The CDR3 spells CASSPGQLNTGELFF. For the CDR3, the DNA is TGTGCCAGCAGCCCGGGACAGTTGAACACCGGGGAGCTGTTTTTT.

In this sample, this clone turned up a few times. The chain recombines TRBV11-2 with TRBJ2-2; D not certain. CDR3 length: 16 residues. V lost 3 bases and J 3 bases, leaving 14 bases between the germline ends. Germline V lookup: CDR1 SGHAT, CDR2 FQNNGV. The CDR3 DNA is TGTGCCAGCAGCTTCCTTGGTGTGGCGGACACCGGGGAGCTGTTTTTT. It translates to CASSFLGVADTGELFF.

This rearrangement joins TRBV29-1 to TRBJ2-7; 7 nucleotides line up with TRBD2. The CDR3 is made up of 13 amino acids. The J segment lost 0 bases and the V segment lost 6 bases, leaving 5 bases of the junction unmatched. CDR1 and CDR2 from the germline V gene are SQVTM and ANQGSEA. CDR3 nucleotide sequence: TGCAGCGTCGCTAGCGGCAGCTCCTACGAGCAGTACTTC. This encodes CSVASGSSYEQYF.

V usage is TRBV6-7 and J usage is TRBJ1-4; D is perhaps TRBD1 (5 bases). TRBV6-7 is an ORF for which the function is uncertain. The V and J ends lost 2 bases and 8 bases respectively, with 15 bases between them. The CDR3 runs to 15 residues. DNA for the CDR3: TGTGCCAGCAGTTACGCTTGGGCAGGGTTAGAAAAACTGTTTTTT. Its translation is CASSYAWAGLEKLFF.

To note about this clone: At one boundary the junction diverges from the germline segment, which might be a read error. The chain links TRBV7-9 to TRBJ2-7; D might be TRBD2 (7 bases). The germline gives CDR1 SEHNR, CDR2 FQNEAQ (reference sequence). CDR3 length: 15 amino acids. The chain's CDR3 is CSSSSKGGAQGEQYF. The CDR3, as DNA: TGTTCCAGCAGCTCAAAGGGGGGGGCGCAGGGCGAGCAGTACTTC.

This clone has just one count. This sequence joins TRBV11-3 and TRBJ2-1; 14 positions agree with TRBD2. The CDR3 totals 17 residues. Trimming at V came to 2 bases and at J to 7 bases, leaving 7 bases not matched to a gene. Germline CDR1 reads SGHNT; CDR2 reads YENEEA. This CDR3 is CASSLIGTSGSMNEQFF. The CDR3, as DNA: TGTGCCAGCAGCTTAATCGGGACTAGCGGGAGTATGAATGAGCAGTTCTTC.

In this sample, this clone turned up a few times. The chain recombines TRBV7-9 with TRBJ1-4; 8 nucleotides line up with TRBD1. The length of the CDR3 is 14 residues. Germline loops: CDR1 SEHNR, CDR2 FQNEAQ (reference sequence). The V segment lost 5 bases and the J segment 5 bases; nucleotides outside the gene matches: 4. In DNA, the CDR3 is TGTGCCAGCAGCATACAGGGGGGGAATGAAAAACTGTTTTTT. Protein: CASSIQGGNEKLFF.

The J gene is TRBJ1-5, the V gene TRBV2; the match to TRBD1 covers 8 bases. This CDR3 comprises 14 residues. The V and J ends lost 6 bases and 4 bases, in that order; junction bases with no gene match: 5. CDR1 and CDR2 from the germline V gene are SNHLY and FYNNEI. The CDR3 nucleotides are TGTGCCAGCAGATACCGACAGGGGAATCAGCCCCAGCATTTT. It codes for CASRYRQGNQPQHF.

The genes are TRBV19 and TRBJ1-2; TRBD1 is a possible D gene (6 bases). Trimming took off 6 bases at V and 2 bases at J, with 10 bases between the two ends. Germline CDR1 LNHDA, CDR2 SQIVND (reference sequence). This CDR3 has 13 amino acids. The CDR3 DNA reads as TGTGCCAGTAGGCCCGGACAGAACTATGGCTACACCTTC. It specifies CASRPGQNYGYTF.

CDR3 DNA: TGTGCCAGCAGTTCAACAGGGTTAAATCAGCCCCAGCATTTT. Encoded protein: CASSSTGLNQPQHF. The V gene is TRBV6-5, the J gene TRBJ1-5; D is perhaps TRBD1 (6 bases). Germline CDR1 reads MNHEY; CDR2 reads SVGAGI. CDR3 length equals 14 residues. The V and J ends lost 4 bases and 4 bases respectively, with 11 bases between them.

The chain uses TRBV18 and TRBJ2-7; TRBD2 matches 11 bases. With 3 bases clipped from V and 0 bases from J, the junction kept 7 bases outside the gene matches. In germline, CDR1 is KGHSH, CDR2 LQKENI. This CDR3 region has 17 residues. The CDR3 DNA reads TGTGCCAGCTCACCCCTCCGGACTAGCGGGCCCTCCTACGAGCAGTACTTC. Its translation: CASSPLRTSGPSYEQYF. Complete variable domain (other parts from reference TRBV18 and TRBJ2-7): NAGVMQNPRHLVRRRGQEARLRCSPMKGHSHVYWYRQLPEEGLKFMVYLQKENIIDESGMPKERFSAEFPKEGPSILRIQQVVRGDSAAYFCASSPLRTSGPSYEQYFGPGTRLTVT.

The J gene is TRBJ1-1, the V gene TRBV7-9; 8 bases align to TRBD1. Per the germline V gene, CDR1 is SEHNR and CDR2 is FQNEAQ (reference sequence). CDR3 length equals 14 residues. Trimming at V came to 4 bases and at J to 4 bases, leaving 5 bases not matched to a gene. The CDR3 reads CASSWTGSGTEAFF. The CDR3 coding sequence is TGTGCCAGCAGCTGGACAGGGTCGGGCACTGAAGCTTTCTTT.